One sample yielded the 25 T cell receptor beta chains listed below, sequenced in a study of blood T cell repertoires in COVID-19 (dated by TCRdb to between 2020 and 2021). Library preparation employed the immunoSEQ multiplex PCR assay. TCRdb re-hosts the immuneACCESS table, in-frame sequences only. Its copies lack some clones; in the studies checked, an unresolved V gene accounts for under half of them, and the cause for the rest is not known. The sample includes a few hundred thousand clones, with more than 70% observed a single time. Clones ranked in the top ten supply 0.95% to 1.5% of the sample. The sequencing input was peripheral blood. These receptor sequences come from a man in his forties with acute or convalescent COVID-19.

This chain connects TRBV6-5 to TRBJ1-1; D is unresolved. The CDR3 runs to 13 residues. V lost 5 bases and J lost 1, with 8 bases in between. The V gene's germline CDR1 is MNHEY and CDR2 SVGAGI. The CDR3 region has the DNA TGTGCCAGCAGTCGCCAGGAGAACACTGAAGCTTTCTTT. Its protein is CASSRQENTEAFF.

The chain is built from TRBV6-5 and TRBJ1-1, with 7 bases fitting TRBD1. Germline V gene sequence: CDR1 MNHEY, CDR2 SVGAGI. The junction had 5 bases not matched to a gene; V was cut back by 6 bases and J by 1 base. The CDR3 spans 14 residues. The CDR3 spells CASRPTGPNTEAFF. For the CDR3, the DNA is TGTGCCAGCAGGCCGACAGGGCCGAACACTGAAGCTTTCTTT.

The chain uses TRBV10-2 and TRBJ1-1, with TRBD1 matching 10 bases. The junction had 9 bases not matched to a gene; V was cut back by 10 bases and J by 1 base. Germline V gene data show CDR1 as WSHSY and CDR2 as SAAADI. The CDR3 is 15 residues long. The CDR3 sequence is CATNPRTGGNTEAFF. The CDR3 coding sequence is TGCGCCACCAACCCAAGGACAGGGGGGAACACTGAAGCTTTCTTT.

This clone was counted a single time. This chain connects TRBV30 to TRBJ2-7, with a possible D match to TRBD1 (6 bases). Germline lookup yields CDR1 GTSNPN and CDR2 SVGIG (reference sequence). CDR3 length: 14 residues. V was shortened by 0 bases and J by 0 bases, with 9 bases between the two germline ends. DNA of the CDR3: TGTGCCTGGAGTGTAGACAGGTTCTCCTACGAGCAGTACTTC. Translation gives CAWSVDRFSYEQYF.

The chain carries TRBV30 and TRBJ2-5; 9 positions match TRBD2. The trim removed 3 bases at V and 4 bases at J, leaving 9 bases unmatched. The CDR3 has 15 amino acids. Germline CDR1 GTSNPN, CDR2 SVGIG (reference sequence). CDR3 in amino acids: CAWSVLGGRGETQYF. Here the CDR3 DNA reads TGTGCCTGGAGCGTGTTGGGCGGGAGGGGAGAGACCCAGTACTTC.

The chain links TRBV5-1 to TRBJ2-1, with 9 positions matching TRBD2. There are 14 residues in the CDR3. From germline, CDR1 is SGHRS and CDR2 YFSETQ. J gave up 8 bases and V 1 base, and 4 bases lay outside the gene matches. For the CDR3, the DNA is TGCGCCAGCAGCTTGAGACTAGCGGCCGATGAGCAGTTCTTC. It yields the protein CASSLRLAADEQFF.

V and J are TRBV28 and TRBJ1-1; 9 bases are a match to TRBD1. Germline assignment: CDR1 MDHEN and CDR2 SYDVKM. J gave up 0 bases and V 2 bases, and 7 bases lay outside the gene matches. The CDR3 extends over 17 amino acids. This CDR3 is CASSLPGTGLMNTEAFF. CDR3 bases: TGTGCCAGCAGTTTACCCGGGACAGGGTTGATGAACACTGAAGCTTTCTTT.

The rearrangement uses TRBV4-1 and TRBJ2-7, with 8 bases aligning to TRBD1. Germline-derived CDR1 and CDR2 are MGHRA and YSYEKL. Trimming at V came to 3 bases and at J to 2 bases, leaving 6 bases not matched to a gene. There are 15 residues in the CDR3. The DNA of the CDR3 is TGCGCCAGCAGCCAGGAAAACAGGGGGGCCTACGAGCAGTACTTC. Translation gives CASSQENRGAYEQYF.

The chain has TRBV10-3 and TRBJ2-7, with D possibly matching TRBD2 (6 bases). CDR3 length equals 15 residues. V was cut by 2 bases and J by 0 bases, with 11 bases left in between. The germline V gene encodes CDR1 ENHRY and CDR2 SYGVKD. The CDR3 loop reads CAISEGTSSSYEQYF. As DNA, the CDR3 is TGTGCCATCAGTGAGGGGACTTCCAGCTCCTACGAGCAGTACTTC.

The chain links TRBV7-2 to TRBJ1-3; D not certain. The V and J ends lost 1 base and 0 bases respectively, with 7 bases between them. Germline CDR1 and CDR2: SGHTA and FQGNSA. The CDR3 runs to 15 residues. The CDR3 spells CASSLGGFSGNTIYF. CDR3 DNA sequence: TGTGCCAGCAGCTTAGGAGGGTTCTCTGGAAACACCATATATTTT.

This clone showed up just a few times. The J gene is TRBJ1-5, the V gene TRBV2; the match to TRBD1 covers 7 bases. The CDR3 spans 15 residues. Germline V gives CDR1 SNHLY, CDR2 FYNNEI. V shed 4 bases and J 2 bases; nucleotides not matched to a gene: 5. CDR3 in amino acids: CASSGQGYGNQPQHF. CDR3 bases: TGTGCCAGCAGTGGACAGGGATATGGCAATCAGCCCCAGCATTTT.

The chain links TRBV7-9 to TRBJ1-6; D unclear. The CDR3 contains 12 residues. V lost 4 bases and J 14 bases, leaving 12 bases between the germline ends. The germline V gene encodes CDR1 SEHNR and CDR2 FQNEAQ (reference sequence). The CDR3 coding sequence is TGTGCCAGCAGCTCGGACTTATTATCCCTCCACTTT. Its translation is CASSSDLLSLHF.

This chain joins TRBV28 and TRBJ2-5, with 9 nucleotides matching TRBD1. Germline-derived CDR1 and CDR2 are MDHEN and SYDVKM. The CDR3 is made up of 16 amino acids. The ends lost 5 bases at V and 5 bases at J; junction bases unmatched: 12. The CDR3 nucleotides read TGTGCCAGCAGTGTACCCTCGGGACAGGGAGGTGAGACCCAGTACTTC. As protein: CASSVPSGQGGETQYF.

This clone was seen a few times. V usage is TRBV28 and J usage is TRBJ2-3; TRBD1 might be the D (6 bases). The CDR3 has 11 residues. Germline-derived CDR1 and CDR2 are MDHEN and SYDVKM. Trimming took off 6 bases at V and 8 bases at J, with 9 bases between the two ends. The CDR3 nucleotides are TGTGCCAGCAGCCCCAGGGGTACGCAGTATTTT. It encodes CASSPRGTQYF.

CDR3 sequence: CASSFGAYGYTF. For the CDR3, the DNA is TGTGCCAGCAGTTTTGGGGCATATGGCTACACCTTC. V and J are TRBV7-9 and TRBJ1-2; TRBD1 might be the D (5 bases). This CDR3 contains 12 residues. The germline V gene encodes CDR1 SEHNR and CDR2 FQNEAQ (reference sequence). The germline V and J ends were trimmed by 6 bases and 5 bases, with 10 bases remaining between them.

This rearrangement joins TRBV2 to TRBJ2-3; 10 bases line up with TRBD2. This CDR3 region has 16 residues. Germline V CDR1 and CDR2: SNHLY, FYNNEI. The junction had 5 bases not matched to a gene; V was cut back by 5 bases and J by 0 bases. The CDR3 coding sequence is TGTGCCAGCAGTTATAGCGGGGGGCCTAGCACAGATACGCAGTATTTT. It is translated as CASSYSGGPSTDTQYF.

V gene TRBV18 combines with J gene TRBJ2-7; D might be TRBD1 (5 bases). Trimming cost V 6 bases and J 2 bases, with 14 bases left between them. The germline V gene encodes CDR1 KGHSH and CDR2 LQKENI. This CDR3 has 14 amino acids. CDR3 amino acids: CASSLPTATYEQYF. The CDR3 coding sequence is TGTGCCAGCTCCCTTCCGACAGCCACCTACGAGCAGTACTTC.

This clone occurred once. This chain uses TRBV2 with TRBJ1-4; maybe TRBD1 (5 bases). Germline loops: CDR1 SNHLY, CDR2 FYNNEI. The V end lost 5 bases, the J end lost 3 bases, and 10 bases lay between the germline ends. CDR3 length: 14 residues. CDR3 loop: CASSYRTANEKLFF. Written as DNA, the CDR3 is TGTGCCAGCAGTTACAGGACGGCTAATGAAAAACTGTTTTTT.

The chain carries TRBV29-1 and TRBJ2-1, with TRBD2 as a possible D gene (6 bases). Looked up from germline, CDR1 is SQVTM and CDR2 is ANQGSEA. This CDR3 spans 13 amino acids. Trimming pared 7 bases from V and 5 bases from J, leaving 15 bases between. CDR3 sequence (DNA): TGCAGCGCTAGCACCGTAGCGGACAATGAGCAGTTCTTC. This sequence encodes CSASTVADNEQFF.

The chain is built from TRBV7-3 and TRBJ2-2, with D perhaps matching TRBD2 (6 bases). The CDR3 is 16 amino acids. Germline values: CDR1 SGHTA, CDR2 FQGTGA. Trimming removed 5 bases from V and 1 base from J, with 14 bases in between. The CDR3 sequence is CASSPYGGMNTGELFF. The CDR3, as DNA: TGTGCCAGCAGCCCATACGGCGGGATGAACACCGGGGAGCTGTTTTTT.

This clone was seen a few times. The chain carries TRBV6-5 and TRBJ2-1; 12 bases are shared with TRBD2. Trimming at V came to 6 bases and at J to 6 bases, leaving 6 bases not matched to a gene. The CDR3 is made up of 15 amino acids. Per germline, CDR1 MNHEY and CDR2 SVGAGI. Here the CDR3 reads CASSPELAGGNEQFF. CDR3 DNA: TGTGCCAGCAGCCCCGAACTAGCGGGAGGCAATGAGCAGTTCTTC.

DNA of the CDR3: TGTGCCATCAGTGCAGGGAAAGATGAAAAACTGTTTTTT. Amino acid sequence: CAISAGKDEKLFF. The chain employs TRBV10-3 and TRBJ1-4; D perhaps matches TRBD1 (5 bases). CDR3 length equals 13 residues. The germline V gene encodes CDR1 ENHRY and CDR2 SYGVKD. V gave up 4 bases and J gave up 6 bases, with 9 bases separating them.

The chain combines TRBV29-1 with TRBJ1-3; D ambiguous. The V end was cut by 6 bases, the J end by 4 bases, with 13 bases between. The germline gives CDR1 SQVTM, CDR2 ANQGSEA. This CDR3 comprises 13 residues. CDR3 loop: CSVEGPAGNTIYF. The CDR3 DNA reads TGCAGCGTGGAGGGCCCGGCGGGAAACACCATATATTTT.

The chain's CDR3 is CASSDPSSGRPNEQFF. The DNA of the CDR3 is TGTGCCAGCAGTGACCCCTCCAGCGGGAGACCCAATGAGCAGTTCTTC. The chain links TRBV6-4 to TRBJ2-1, with 8 bases aligning to TRBD2. Germline V CDR1 and CDR2: MRHNA, SNTAGT. J lost 6 bases, V lost 2 bases, and 9 bases had no gene match. The CDR3 spans 16 residues.

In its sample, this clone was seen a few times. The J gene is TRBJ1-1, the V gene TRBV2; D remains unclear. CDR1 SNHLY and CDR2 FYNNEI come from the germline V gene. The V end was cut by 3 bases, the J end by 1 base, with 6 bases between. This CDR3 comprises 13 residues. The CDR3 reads CASSEGWNTEAFF. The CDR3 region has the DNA TGTGCCAGCAGTGAGGGCTGGAACACTGAAGCTTTCTTT.